The rows below give T cell receptor beta chains drawn from one sample of a study of blood T cell repertoires in COVID-19. Assay used: immunoSEQ multiplex PCR; TCRdb lists only in-frame clones, some missing. The sample holds around 230,000 clones, approximately 83% seen once. Sequencing was carried out using peripheral blood. These receptors were taken from a man aged 40-49 years with acute or convalescent COVID-19. Each CDR3 is given with its conserved first and last residue.

v_gene: TRBV29-1
j_gene: TRBJ1-2
CDR3aa: CSGTTGGSYGYTF

v_gene: TRBV5-1
j_gene: TRBJ2-7
CDR3aa: CASSLDGQLHYEQYF

v_gene: TRBV2
j_gene: TRBJ2-7
CDR3aa: CASTTVYEQYF

v_gene: TRBV5-4
j_gene: TRBJ2-2
CDR3aa: CASSPGLAGVTTGELFF

v_gene: TRBV4-2
j_gene: TRBJ2-1
CDR3aa: CASSQGLANNEQFF

v_gene: TRBV6-5
j_gene: TRBJ1-3
CDR3aa: CASRGDRGSGNTIYF

v_gene: TRBV10-3
j_gene: TRBJ2-5
CDR3aa: CAISDPRDRGWETQYF

v_gene: TRBV7-9
j_gene: TRBJ1-2
CDR3aa: CASSLSATVANYGYTF

v_gene: TRBV29-1
j_gene: TRBJ1-1
CDR3aa: CSAGQGHPNTEAFF

v_gene: TRBV6-5
j_gene: TRBJ2-7
CDR3aa: CASSLTRDSSYEQYF

v_gene: TRBV7-2
j_gene: TRBJ2-7
CDR3aa: CASSFATSSDQTPYEQYF

v_gene: TRBV15
j_gene: TRBJ2-2
CDR3aa: CATSREAGGNTGELFF

v_gene: TRBV29-1
j_gene: TRBJ2-6
CDR3aa: CSVVRTGANVLTF

v_gene: TRBV6-5
j_gene: TRBJ2-5
CDR3aa: CASRKGQVGVETQYF

v_gene: TRBV7-2
j_gene: TRBJ2-1
CDR3aa: CASSPQAGGWNEQFF

v_gene: TRBV19
j_gene: TRBJ2-3
CDR3aa: CASSKWGTGTSPSTDTQYF

v_gene: TRBV13
j_gene: TRBJ1-1
CDR3aa: CASSRGTASMNTEAFF

v_gene: TRBV9
j_gene: TRBJ2-7
CDR3aa: CASSVVVRSYEQYF

v_gene: TRBV7-9
j_gene: TRBJ2-5
CDR3aa: CASSIRLSGSWETQYF

v_gene: TRBV5-1
j_gene: TRBJ1-3
CDR3aa: CASSLVGASGNTIYF

v_gene: TRBV11-2
j_gene: TRBJ2-7
CDR3aa: CASSSGYEQYF

v_gene: TRBV24-1
j_gene: TRBJ2-2
CDR3aa: CATSDHRDTGELFF

v_gene: TRBV28
j_gene: TRBJ1-1
CDR3aa: CASAGNTEAFF

v_gene: TRBV27
j_gene: TRBJ1-2
CDR3aa: CASSPGLGDGYTF

v_gene: TRBV7-8
j_gene: TRBJ2-3
CDR3aa: CASSLASSGAYTDTQYF

v_gene: TRBV18
j_gene: TRBJ1-2
CDR3aa: CASSPQARTSYGYTF

v_gene: TRBV6-2/TRBV6-3
j_gene: TRBJ2-3
CDR3aa: CASSYVEGELPDTQYF

v_gene: TRBV5-1
j_gene: TRBJ2-7
CDR3aa: CASSRTGTDSYEQYF

v_gene: TRBV19
j_gene: TRBJ1-1
CDR3aa: CASSIGGGRTEAFF

v_gene: TRBV7-6
j_gene: TRBJ2-7
CDR3aa: CASSPRPRFGEQYF

v_gene: TRBV6-5
j_gene: TRBJ1-6
CDR3aa: CASKGTGNNSPLHF

v_gene: TRBV7-8
j_gene: TRBJ2-5
CDR3aa: CASSLGTSGEETQYF

v_gene: TRBV20-1
j_gene: TRBJ1-2
CDR3aa: CSASAGISSWTGYTF

v_gene: TRBV30
j_gene: TRBJ1-1
CDR3aa: CAGDRAKKTEAFF

v_gene: TRBV6-5
j_gene: TRBJ1-5
CDR3aa: CATLGQYSNQPQHF

v_gene: TRBV10-3
j_gene: TRBJ2-6
CDR3aa: CAISSNRGRGPGANVLTF

v_gene: TRBV3-1/TRBV3-2
j_gene: TRBJ1-2
CDR3aa: CASSQVIQSEDGYTF

v_gene: TRBV3-1/TRBV3-2
j_gene: TRBJ1-2
CDR3aa: CASSRGRGYTF

v_gene: TRBV5-1
j_gene: TRBJ2-1
CDR3aa: CASSLGQRSSYNEQFF

v_gene: TRBV19
j_gene: TRBJ1-5
CDR3aa: CASAGNSNQPQHF

v_gene: TRBV5-5
j_gene: TRBJ1-3
CDR3aa: CASSLGRGGNTIYF

v_gene: TRBV4-2
j_gene: TRBJ1-2
CDR3aa: CASSKTGWDYGYTF

v_gene: TRBV5-1
j_gene: TRBJ2-7
CDR3aa: CASGDRGRDSYEQYF

v_gene: TRBV27
j_gene: TRBJ2-7
CDR3aa: CASIFASEQYF

v_gene: TRBV5-1
j_gene: TRBJ2-7
CDR3aa: CASSPDIRYEQYF

v_gene: TRBV15
j_gene: TRBJ1-5
CDR3aa: CATSRVYSRNQPQHF

v_gene: TRBV29-1
j_gene: TRBJ2-1
CDR3aa: CSGGPRGEQFF

v_gene: TRBV7-2
j_gene: TRBJ2-7
CDR3aa: CASSSPNLYAYEQYF

v_gene: TRBV2
j_gene: TRBJ2-7
CDR3aa: CASSVGLAGGGYEQYF

v_gene: TRBV6-1
j_gene: TRBJ1-1
CDR3aa: CASSESGAGEAFF

v_gene: TRBV5-1
j_gene: TRBJ1-4
CDR3aa: CASSSGWAAATNEKLFF

v_gene: TRBV19
j_gene: TRBJ2-7
CDR3aa: CASSFGTSGPQISYEQYF

v_gene: TRBV19
j_gene: TRBJ1-5
CDR3aa: CASSPTGVQPQHF

v_gene: TRBV2
j_gene: TRBJ1-1
CDR3aa: CASRWSEGMNTEAFF

v_gene: TRBV5-8
j_gene: TRBJ2-7
CDR3aa: CASGLYEQYF

v_gene: TRBV7-2
j_gene: TRBJ1-4
CDR3aa: CASSAAGGPDEKLFF

v_gene: TRBV7-2
j_gene: TRBJ1-1
CDR3aa: CASSNRGPNTEAFF

v_gene: TRBV7-9
j_gene: TRBJ1-1
CDR3aa: CASTLQSEAFF

v_gene: TRBV28
j_gene: TRBJ1-3
CDR3aa: CASSPDRTGNTIYF